A single sample is the source of the 8 T cell receptor beta chains below, sequenced in a study of T cells in Graves' hyperthyroidism and ophthalmopathy. RNA transcripts were the template for amplifying TCR beta CDR3 regions. A first-round RT-PCR of the TCR CDR3 used the HTBI primer set. TCRdb called the multiplex PCR reads again in MiXCR, with one record for every CDR3 protein. This sample has roughly 500,000 distinct CDR3 sequences, with 15% to 20% found just once. The sequencing input was blood. The receptors originated from a woman in her 30s with Graves' ophthalmopathy.

This clonotype was seen repeatedly, ten times or more. The chain links TRBV6-1 to TRBJ2-1, with 12 positions matching TRBD2. Trimming took 3 bases from V and 0 from J; bases not matched to a gene: 6. Per germline, CDR1 MNHNS and CDR2 SASEGT. The CDR3 is 18 amino acids. The CDR3 DNA reads TGTGCCAGCAGTGACCCCCTAGCGGGAGGGAGCTCCTACAATGAGCAGTTCTTC. Encoded protein: CASSDPLAGGSSYNEQFF.

V and J are TRBV12-5 and TRBJ2-2, with D possibly TRBD1 on 5 matching bases. The CDR3 contains 14 residues. V was shortened by 10 bases and J by 4 bases, with 16 bases between the two germline ends. Germline CDR1 reads LGHNT; CDR2 reads FRNRAP. The DNA of the CDR3 is TGTGCTACCACTGCAGGGTTCCGCACCGGGGAGCTGTTTTTT. Amino acids: CATTAGFRTGELFF.

The rearrangement links TRBV6-1 to TRBJ2-1, with D maybe TRBD2 (5 bases). The CDR3 covers 11 residues. CDR1 MNHNS and CDR2 SASEGT come from the germline V gene. The ends were cut back, 8 bases at V and 8 bases at J, with 10 bases in the middle. CDR3 DNA sequence: TGTGCCAGCCCCCTCGGGGATGAGCAGTTCTTC. It yields the protein CASPLGDEQFF.

This clonotype occurred many times. V is TRBV6-5 and J is TRBJ2-1; unclear D gene. The germline gives CDR1 MNHEY, CDR2 SVGAGI. V shed 2 bases and J shed 2 bases, with 4 bases lying between them. There are 13 residues in the CDR3. The CDR3 DNA reads TGTGCCAGCAGTTACGGTCCCTACAATGAGCAGTTCTTC. This translates into CASSYGPYNEQFF.

This clonotype was counted many times. The chain is built from TRBV6-1 and TRBJ2-7; the D call may be TRBD1 or TRBD2 (6 bases each). The CDR3 consists of 14 residues. V was trimmed by 11 bases and J by 4 bases, leaving 21 bases between them. The V gene's germline CDR1 is MNHNS and CDR2 SASEGT. The DNA of the CDR3 is TGTGCCGCAGCAGGGGATGGCGGGAATTACGAGCAGTACTTC. Translation: CAAAGDGGNYEQYF.

This clonotype was found many times. The gene calls are TRBV28 and TRBJ2-7; 8 bases align to TRBD1. The CDR3 totals 14 residues. Germline loops: CDR1 MDHEN, CDR2 SYDVKM. The ends lost 5 bases at V and 5 bases at J; junction bases unmatched: 8. The chain's CDR3 is CASSPMTGADEQYF. CDR3 sequence (DNA): TGTGCCAGCAGTCCCATGACAGGGGCTGACGAGCAGTACTTC.

This clonotype has a count of ten or more. The V and J genes are TRBV3-1 and TRBJ2-7, with 7 bases fitting TRBD2. The V and J ends lost 0 bases and 4 bases, in that order; junction bases with no gene match: 12. The CDR3 has 17 amino acids. CDR1 and CDR2 (germline): LGHDT, YNNKEL (reference sequence). The CDR3, as DNA: TGTGCCAGCAGCCAAGAACTCGGGGGAGGGCCCCGGTACGAGCAGTACTTC. Translated: CASSQELGGGPRYEQYF.

In its sample, this clonotype was seen many times. The rearrangement links TRBV7-2 to TRBJ2-7; D is ambiguous. Germline CDR1 is SGHTA and CDR2 is FQGNSA. This CDR3 contains 14 residues. Trimming stripped 5 bases from V and 2 bases from J, with 13 bases between. The CDR3 here is CASSPRTVTYEQYF. CDR3 in DNA: TGTGCCAGCAGCCCCCGGACCGTTACCTACGAGCAGTACTTC.